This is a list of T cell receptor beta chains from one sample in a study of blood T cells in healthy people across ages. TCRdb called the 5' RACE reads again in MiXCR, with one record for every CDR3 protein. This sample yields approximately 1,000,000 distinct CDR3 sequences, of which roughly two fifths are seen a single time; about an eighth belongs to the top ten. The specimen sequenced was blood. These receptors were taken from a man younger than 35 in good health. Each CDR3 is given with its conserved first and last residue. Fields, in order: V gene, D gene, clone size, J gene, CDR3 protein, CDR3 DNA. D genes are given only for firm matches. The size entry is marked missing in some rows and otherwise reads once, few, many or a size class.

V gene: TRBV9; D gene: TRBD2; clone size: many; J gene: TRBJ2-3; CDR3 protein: CASSASGGSTDTQYF; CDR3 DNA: TGTGCCAGCAGTGCTAGCGGGGGCAGCACAGATACGCAGTATTTT
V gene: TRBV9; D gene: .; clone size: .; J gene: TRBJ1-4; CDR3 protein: CASSVGGRYEKLFF; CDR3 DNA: TGTGCCAGCAGCGTAGGGGGACGCTATGAAAAACTGTTTTTT
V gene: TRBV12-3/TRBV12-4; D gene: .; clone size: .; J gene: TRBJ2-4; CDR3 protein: CASSLKRHEDIQYF; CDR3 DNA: TGTGCCAGCAGTTTAAAGAGGCACGAGGACATTCAGTACTTC
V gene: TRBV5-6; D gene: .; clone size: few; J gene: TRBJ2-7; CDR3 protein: CASSSPLLVGSGYEQYF; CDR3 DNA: TGTGCCAGCAGCTCGCCCCTGCTCGTGGGTTCAGGCTACGAGCAGTACTTC
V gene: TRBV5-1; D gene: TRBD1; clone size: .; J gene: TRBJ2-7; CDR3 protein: CASSRDRDVDEQYF; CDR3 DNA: TGCGCCAGCAGCAGAGACAGGGATGTAGACGAGCAGTACTTC
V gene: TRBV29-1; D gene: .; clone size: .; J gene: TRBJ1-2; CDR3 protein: CSVRAETYGHTF; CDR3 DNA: TGCAGCGTTCGGGCAGAAACTTATGGCCACACCTTC
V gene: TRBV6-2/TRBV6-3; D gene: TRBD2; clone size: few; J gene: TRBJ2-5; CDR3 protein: CASIPGGGIKQTQYF; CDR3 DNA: TGTGCCAGCATCCCGGGCGGGGGGATTAAACAGACCCAGTACTTC
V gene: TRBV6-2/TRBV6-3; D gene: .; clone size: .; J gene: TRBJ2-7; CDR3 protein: CASSSDARADYEQYF; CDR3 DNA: TGTGCCAGCAGTTCCGACGCCAGGGCTGACTACGAGCAGTACTTC
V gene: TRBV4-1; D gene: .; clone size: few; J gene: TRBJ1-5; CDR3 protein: CASSQGHYSNQPQHF; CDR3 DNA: TGCGCCAGCAGCCAAGGTCACTATAGCAATCAGCCCCAGCATTTT
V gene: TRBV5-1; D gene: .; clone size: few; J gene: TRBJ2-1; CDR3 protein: CASTLEQGRVAQFF; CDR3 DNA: TGCGCCAGCACCTTGGAGCAGGGGAGAGTAGCGCAGTTCTTC
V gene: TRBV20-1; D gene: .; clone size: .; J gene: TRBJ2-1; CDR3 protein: CSAIGTKHNEQFF; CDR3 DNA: TGCAGTGCTATAGGTACAAAACACAATGAGCAGTTCTTC
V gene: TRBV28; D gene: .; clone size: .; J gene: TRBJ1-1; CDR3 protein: CASRGISAEAFF; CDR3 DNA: TGTGCCAGCAGGGGGATTTCCGCTGAAGCTTTCTTT
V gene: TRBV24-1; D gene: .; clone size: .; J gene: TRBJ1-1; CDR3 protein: CATSGGGENTEAFF; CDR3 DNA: TGTGCCACCAGTGGAGGAGGAGAGAACACTGAAGCTTTCTTT
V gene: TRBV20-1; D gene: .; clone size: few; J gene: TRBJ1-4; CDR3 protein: CSARDLGEKLFF; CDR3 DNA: TGCAGTGCTAGAGATTTAGGCGAAAAACTGTTTTTT
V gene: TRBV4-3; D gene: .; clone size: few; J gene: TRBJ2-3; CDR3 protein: CASSQDRTLDTQYF; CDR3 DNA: TGCGCCAGCAGCCAAGATCGGACCCTAGATACGCAGTATTTT
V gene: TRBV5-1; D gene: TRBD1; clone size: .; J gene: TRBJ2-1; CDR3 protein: CASSLAPLGDRVNEQFF; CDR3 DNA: TGCGCCAGCAGCTTGGCACCTCTTGGGGACAGAGTCAATGAGCAGTTCTTC
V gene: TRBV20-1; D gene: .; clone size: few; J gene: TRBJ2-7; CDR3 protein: CSASGPYEQYF; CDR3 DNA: TGCAGTGCTAGCGGGCCCTACGAGCAGTACTTC
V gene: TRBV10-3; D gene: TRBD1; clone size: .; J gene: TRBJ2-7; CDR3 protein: CAISHSGTGGDYEQYF; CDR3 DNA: TGTGCCATCAGTCACTCCGGGACAGGGGGTGATTACGAGCAGTACTTC
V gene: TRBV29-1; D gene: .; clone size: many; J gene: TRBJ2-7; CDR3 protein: CSVEDHYEQYF; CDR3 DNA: TGCAGCGTTGAAGATCACTACGAGCAGTACTTC
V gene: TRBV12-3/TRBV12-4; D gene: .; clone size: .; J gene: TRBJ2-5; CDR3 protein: CASSLGVLGGTQYF; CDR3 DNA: TGTGCCAGCAGTTTGGGGGTATTGGGCGGGACCCAGTACTTC
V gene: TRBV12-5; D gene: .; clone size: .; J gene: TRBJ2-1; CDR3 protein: CASGLVTAGNANEQFF; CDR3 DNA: TGTGCTAGTGGTTTGGTGACTGCAGGAAACGCCAATGAGCAGTTCTTC
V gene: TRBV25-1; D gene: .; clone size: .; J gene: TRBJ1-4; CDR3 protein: CASAEGRGRQEKLFF; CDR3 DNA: TGTGCCAGCGCCGAGGGAAGGGGCCGGCAAGAAAAACTGTTTTTT
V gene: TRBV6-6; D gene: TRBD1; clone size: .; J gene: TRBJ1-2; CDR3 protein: CAGSLFQPGGANYGYTF; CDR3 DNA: TGTGCCGGCAGTTTGTTCCAGCCAGGGGGTGCTAACTATGGCTACACCTTC
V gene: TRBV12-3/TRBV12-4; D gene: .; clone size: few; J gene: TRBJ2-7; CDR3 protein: CASSLAGGPVHEQYF; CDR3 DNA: TGTGCCAGCAGTTTAGCTGGGGGGCCGGTCCACGAGCAGTACTTC
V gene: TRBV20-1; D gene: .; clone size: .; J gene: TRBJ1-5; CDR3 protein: CSAREGLYNNQPQHF; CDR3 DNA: TGCAGTGCTAGAGAGGGGCTGTATAACAATCAGCCCCAGCATTTT
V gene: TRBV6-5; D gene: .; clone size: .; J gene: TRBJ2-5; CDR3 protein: CAATRVHEQYF; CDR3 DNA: TGTGCTGCGACTAGGGTCCATGAGCAGTACTTC
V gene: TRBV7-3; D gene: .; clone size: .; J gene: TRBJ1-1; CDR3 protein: CASSLTDRAMNTEAFF; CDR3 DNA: TGTGCCAGCAGCTTAACAGACCGAGCCATGAACACTGAAGCTTTCTTT
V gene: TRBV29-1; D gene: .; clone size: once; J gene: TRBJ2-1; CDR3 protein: CSVEDPGRNNEQFF; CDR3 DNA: TGCAGCGTTGAAGATCCTGGCAGGAACAATGAGCAGTTCTTC
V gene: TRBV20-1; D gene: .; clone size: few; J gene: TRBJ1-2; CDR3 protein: CSARGRTPWRYGYTF; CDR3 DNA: TGCAGTGCTAGAGGCCGGACTCCCTGGCGCTATGGCTACACCTTC
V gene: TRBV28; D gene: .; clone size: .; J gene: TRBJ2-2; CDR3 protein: CASTLRSRTGELFF; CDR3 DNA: TGTGCCAGCACTCTAAGGTCTAGAACCGGGGAGCTGTTTTTT
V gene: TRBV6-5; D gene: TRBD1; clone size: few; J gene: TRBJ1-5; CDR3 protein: CASSDRVLQPQHF; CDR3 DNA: TGTGCCAGCAGTGACAGGGTCCTTCAGCCCCAGCATTTT
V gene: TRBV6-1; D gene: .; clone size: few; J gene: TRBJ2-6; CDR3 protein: CASSVDSGANVLTF; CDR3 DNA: TGTGCCAGCAGTGTTGACTCTGGGGCCAACGTCCTGACTTTC
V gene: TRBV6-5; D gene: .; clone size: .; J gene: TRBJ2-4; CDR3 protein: CASSQPPAGGKNIQYF; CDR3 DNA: TGTGCCAGCAGCCAACCCCCGGCTGGTGGCAAAAACATTCAGTACTTC
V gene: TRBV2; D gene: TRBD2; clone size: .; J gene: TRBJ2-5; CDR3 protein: CASRPSGGLRETQYF; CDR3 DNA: TGTGCCAGCAGGCCTAGCGGGGGTTTGAGAGAGACCCAGTACTTC
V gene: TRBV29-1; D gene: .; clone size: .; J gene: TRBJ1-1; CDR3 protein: CSEGGGKAFF; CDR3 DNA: TGCAGCGAGGGGGGAGGGAAAGCTTTCTTT
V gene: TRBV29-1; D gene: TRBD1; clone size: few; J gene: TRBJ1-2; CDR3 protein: CSVVSFQGQGGNGYTF; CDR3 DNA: TGCAGCGTTGTCTCATTCCAAGGACAGGGGGGTAACGGCTACACCTTC
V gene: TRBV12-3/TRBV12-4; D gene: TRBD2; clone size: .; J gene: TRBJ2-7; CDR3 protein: CASSLTSGGRSSYEQYF; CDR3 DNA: TGTGCCAGCAGTTTGACTAGCGGGGGCCGCAGCTCCTACGAGCAGTACTTC
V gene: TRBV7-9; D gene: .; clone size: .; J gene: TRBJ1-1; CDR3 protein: CASSVNSGNTEAFF; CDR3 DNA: TGTGCCAGCAGCGTAAATTCAGGGAACACTGAAGCTTTCTTT
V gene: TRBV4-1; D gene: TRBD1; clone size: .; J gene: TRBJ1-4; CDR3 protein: CASSFMGQEKLFF; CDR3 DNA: TGCGCCAGCAGCTTTATGGGACAGGAAAAACTGTTTTTT
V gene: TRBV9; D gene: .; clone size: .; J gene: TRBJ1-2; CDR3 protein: CASSRERWHGYTF; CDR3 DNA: TGTGCCAGCAGCCGAGAGCGGTGGCATGGCTACACCTTC
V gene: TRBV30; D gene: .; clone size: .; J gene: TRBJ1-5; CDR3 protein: CAWSLADYSNQPQHF; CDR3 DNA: TGTGCCTGGAGCTTGGCAGATTATAGCAATCAGCCCCAGCATTTT
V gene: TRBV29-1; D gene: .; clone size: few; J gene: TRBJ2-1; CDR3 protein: CSVGRSPDSSEQFF; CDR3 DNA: TGCAGCGTTGGGAGGAGTCCAGATTCTTCGGAGCAGTTCTTC
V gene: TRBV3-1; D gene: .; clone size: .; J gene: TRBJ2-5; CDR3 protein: CASLGGGKTQYF; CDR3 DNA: TGTGCCAGCCTGGGAGGTGGCAAGACCCAGTACTTC
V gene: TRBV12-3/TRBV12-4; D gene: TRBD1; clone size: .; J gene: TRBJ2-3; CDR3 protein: CASSIQTGTGDMEYF; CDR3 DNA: TGTGCCAGCAGTATACAGACAGGGACAGGAGATATGGAATATTTT